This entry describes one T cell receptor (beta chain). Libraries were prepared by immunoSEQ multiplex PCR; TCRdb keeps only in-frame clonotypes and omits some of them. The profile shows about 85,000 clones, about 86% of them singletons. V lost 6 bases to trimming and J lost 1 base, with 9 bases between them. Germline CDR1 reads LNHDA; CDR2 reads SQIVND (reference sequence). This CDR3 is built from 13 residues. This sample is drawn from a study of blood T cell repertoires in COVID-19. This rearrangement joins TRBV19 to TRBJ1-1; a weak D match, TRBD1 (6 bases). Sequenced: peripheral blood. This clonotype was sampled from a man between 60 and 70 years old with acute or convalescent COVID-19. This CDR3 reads CASRTGQNTEAFF. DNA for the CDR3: TGTGCCAGTAGGACGGGACAGAACACTGAAGCTTTCTTT.